This passage covers 10 T cell receptor beta chains from one sample sequenced in a study of T cell repertoires in cytomegalovirus infection. TCRdb ran MiXCR on the reads and lists one entry per CDR3 protein. The sample has over 150,000 distinct CDR3 sequences; around 14% are singletons. The sample taken for sequencing was PBMCs. The receptors stem from a human donor in good health (CMV status not recorded). Some clones in this sample may be carry-over from other donors' samples.

With regard to this clonotype: This may stem from a read error, because a much larger clone lies one nucleotide away. This chain uses TRBV19 with TRBJ1-1, with D unclear. Germline V lookup: CDR1 LNHDA, CDR2 SQIVND (reference sequence). V was cut by 9 bases and J by 2 bases, with 22 bases left in between. The CDR3 length is 16 residues. CDR3 in amino acids: CASRDPLFTVNTEAFF. CDR3 nucleotides: TGTGCCAGCCGGGATCCCCTCTTTACTGTAAACACTGAAGCTTTCTTT.

This clonotype was observed a few times. V usage is TRBV28 and J usage is TRBJ2-4; 11 bases fit TRBD1. The CDR3 has 19 amino acids. With 1 base clipped from V and 0 bases from J, the junction kept 8 bases outside the gene matches. Germline CDR1 MDHEN, CDR2 SYDVKM. CDR3 loop: CASSLYRDRGGKAKNIQYF. The CDR3, as DNA: TGTGCCAGCAGTTTATATAGGGACAGGGGGGGAAAAGCCAAAAACATTCAGTACTTC. The entire variable domain, with the rest obtained from reference TRBV28 and TRBJ2-4, is as follows: DVKVTQSSRYLVKRTGEKVFLECVQDMDHENMFWYRQDPGLGLRLIYFSYDVKMKEKGDIPEGYSVSREKKERFSLILESASTNQTSMYLCASSLYRDRGGKAKNIQYFGAGTRLSVL.

This clonotype was found a few times. The V gene is TRBV6-4, the J gene TRBJ2-3; a weak D match, TRBD1 (5 bases). The CDR3 is 15 amino acids. Germline V gene sequence: CDR1 MRHNA, CDR2 SNTAGT. V gave up 0 bases and J gave up 0 bases, with 7 bases separating them. In DNA form, the CDR3 reads TGTGCCAGCAGTGACTCTTGGGGCAGCACAGATACGCAGTATTTT. Protein product: CASSDSWGSTDTQYF.

In its sample, this clonotype was seen many times. The chain carries TRBV7-9 and TRBJ2-1, with D unclear. V dropped 1 base and J dropped 2 bases, with 6 bases sitting between them. Germline V gene sequence: CDR1 SEHNR, CDR2 FQNEAQ (reference sequence). The CDR3 spans 14 residues. CDR3: CASSLVGPYNEQFF. The DNA of the CDR3 is TGTGCCAGCAGCTTAGTGGGTCCCTACAATGAGCAGTTCTTC.

In this sample, this clonotype turned up many times. V is TRBV7-8 and J is TRBJ2-4; maybe TRBD1 (6 bases). CDR3 length equals 12 residues. The germline CDR1 and CDR2 sequences are SGHVS and FQNEAQ. V lost 2 bases, J lost 14 bases, and 13 bases lay in between. The CDR3 reads CASSLWDKEKYF. CDR3 in DNA: TGTGCCAGCAGCTTATGGGACAAGGAGAAGTACTTC.

This clonotype was counted a few times. This sequence joins TRBV6-5 and TRBJ1-1; D is ambiguous. This CDR3 has 14 amino acids. V shed 4 bases and J shed 0 bases, with 9 bases lying between them. Germline V gives CDR1 MNHEY, CDR2 SVGAGI. CDR3 DNA sequence: TGTGCCAGCAGTTCGGGAGTCATGAACACTGAAGCTTTCTTT. Its protein is CASSSGVMNTEAFF.

This clonotype has more than one count but fewer than ten. The CDR3 here is CASSPPTSGVGNEQFF. The CDR3, as DNA: TGTGCCAGCTCACCACCGACTAGCGGGGTAGGCAATGAGCAGTTCTTC. The chain uses TRBV18 and TRBJ2-1; 11 bases match TRBD2. This CDR3 spans 16 amino acids. The V segment lost 0 bases and the J segment 6 bases; nucleotides outside the gene matches: 4. Germline CDR1 reads KGHSH; CDR2 reads LQKENI. Full variable domain (missing parts from reference TRBV18 and TRBJ2-1): NAGVMQNPRHLVRRRGQEARLRCSPMKGHSHVYWYRQLPEEGLKFMVYLQKENIIDESGMPKERFSAEFPKEGPSILRIQQVVRGDSAAYFCASSPPTSGVGNEQFFGPGTRLTVL.

The rearrangement links TRBV19 to TRBJ2-1; 13 bases match TRBD2. CDR1 LNHDA and CDR2 SQIVND come from the germline V gene (reference sequence). V dropped 5 bases and J dropped 6; count of bases not matched to a gene: 4. This CDR3 comprises 15 residues. The chain's CDR3 is CASSALAGGANEQFF. The CDR3 nucleotides are TGTGCCAGTAGTGCACTAGCGGGAGGGGCCAATGAGCAGTTCTTC. Supplemented by reference TRBV19 and TRBJ2-1, the full variable domain reads DGGITQSPKYLFRKEGQNVTLSCEQNLNHDAMYWYRQDPGQGLRLIYYSQIVNDFQKGDIAEGYSVSREKKESFPLTVTSAQKNPTAFYLCASSALAGGANEQFFGPGTRLTVL.

This clonotype was seen ten or more times. This chain uses TRBV7-2 with TRBJ2-1, with a weak D call TRBD2 (5 bases). CDR1 SGHTA and CDR2 FQGNSA come from the germline V gene. The CDR3 has 14 residues. V was pared by 1 base and J by 6 bases, with 10 bases between. The CDR3 loop is CASSLGLAPNEQFF. The CDR3 nucleotides are TGTGCCAGCAGCTTAGGTCTAGCACCCAATGAGCAGTTCTTC.

This clonotype has at least ten counts. This sequence joins TRBV12-3 or TRBV12-4 and TRBJ1-6; D is unresolved. CDR3 length: 17 residues. With 2 bases removed from V and 3 bases from J, the gap between germline ends came to 14 bases. CDR3 coding DNA: TGTGCCAGCAGTTTAAAAATGGCGGGCTTCTATAATTCACCCCTCCACTTT. As protein: CASSLKMAGFYNSPLHF.